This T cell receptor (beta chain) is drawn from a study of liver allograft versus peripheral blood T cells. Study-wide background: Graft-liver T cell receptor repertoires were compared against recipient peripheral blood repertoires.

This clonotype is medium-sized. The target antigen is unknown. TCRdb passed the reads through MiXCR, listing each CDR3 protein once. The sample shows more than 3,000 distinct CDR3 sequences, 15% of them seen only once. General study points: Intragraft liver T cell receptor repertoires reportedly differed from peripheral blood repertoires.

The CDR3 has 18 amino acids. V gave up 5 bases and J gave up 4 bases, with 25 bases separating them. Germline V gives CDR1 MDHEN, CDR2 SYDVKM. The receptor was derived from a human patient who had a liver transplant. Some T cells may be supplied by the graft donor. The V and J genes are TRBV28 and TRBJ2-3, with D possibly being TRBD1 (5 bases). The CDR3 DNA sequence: TGTGCCAGCAGTCTAGGATCAGACAGTGCCTTAACCTCAGATACGCAGTATTTT. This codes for CASSLGSDSALTSDTQYF.